The 7 T cell receptor beta chains given below trace back to one sample, sequenced in a study of blood T cell repertoires in COVID-19. Profiled with immunoSEQ multiplex PCR; TCRdb holds only in-frame clones, not every one. The sample contains about 76,000 clones, 80% to 90% of which appear only once. The sample was peripheral blood. The receptors derive from a human donor in a cohort sampled during active COVID-19.

The rearrangement uses TRBV5-4 and TRBJ2-1; 9 bases map to TRBD2. Per the germline V gene, CDR1 is SGHNT and CDR2 is YYREEE (reference sequence). Unmatched junction bases numbered 5, after V lost 2 bases and J lost 2 bases. The CDR3 covers 16 residues. The CDR3 is CASSLMSSGAYNEQFF. Here the CDR3 DNA reads TGTGCCAGCAGCTTAATGTCTAGCGGGGCCTACAATGAGCAGTTCTTC.

The chain uses TRBV19 and TRBJ2-4; 16 nucleotides line up with TRBD2. The trim removed 7 bases at V and 4 bases at J, leaving 7 bases unmatched. This CDR3 region has 17 residues. Germline assignment: CDR1 LNHDA and CDR2 SQIVND (reference sequence). In DNA, the CDR3 is TGTGCCAGTACCGGGACTAGCGGGAGGGGCGAAAAAAACATTCAGTACTTC. Translating it yields CASTGTSGRGEKNIQYF.

This clone was detected a few times. The J gene is TRBJ1-1, the V gene TRBV7-3; D not resolved. Deletions cut 2 bases from V and 1 base from J, with 5 bases between. The germline CDR1 and CDR2 sequences are SGHTA and FQGTGA. The length of the CDR3 is 13 residues. The CDR3 reads CASSLAENTEAFF. CDR3 in DNA: TGTGCCAGCAGCTTAGCAGAGAACACTGAAGCTTTCTTT.

The V gene is TRBV18, the J gene TRBJ2-4, with 9 bases fitting TRBD1. Germline trimming cut 3 bases from V and 6 bases from J; bases unmatched to any gene: 9. Germline CDR1 and CDR2: KGHSH and LQKENI. The CDR3 is 16 residues long. CDR3: CASSPTGGAALNIQYF. DNA for the CDR3: TGTGCCAGCTCACCTACAGGGGGCGCGGCGCTAAACATTCAGTACTTC.

The rearrangement uses TRBV27 and TRBJ1-1; TRBD1 might be the D (5 bases). The CDR3 sequence is 16 residues long. CDR1 MNHEY and CDR2 SMNVEV come from the germline V gene (reference sequence). Trimming took off 6 bases at V and 4 bases at J, with 21 bases between the two ends. DNA for the CDR3: TGTGCCAGCAGCCCCCTTGGTGGGGCGCCGGTCACTGAAGCTTTCTTT. Its protein product is CASSPLGGAPVTEAFF.

This chain connects TRBV5-6 to TRBJ1-2, with 7 bases lining up with TRBD1. Germline assignment: CDR1 SGHDT and CDR2 YYEEEE. This CDR3 contains 14 residues. The V and J ends lost 2 bases and 0 bases, in that order; junction bases with no gene match: 1. The CDR3 sequence: CASSFGQANYGYTF. Written as DNA, the CDR3 is TGTGCCAGCAGCTTCGGACAGGCTAACTATGGCTACACCTTC.

The chain has TRBV7-2 and TRBJ2-7; 9 nucleotides agree with TRBD1. Trimming cost V 5 bases and J 3 bases; bases outside gene matches: 5. The germline CDR1 and CDR2 sequences are SGHTA and FQGNSA. The CDR3 has 14 amino acids. The CDR3 protein is CASSHPGQGYEQYF. CDR3 in DNA: TGTGCCAGCAGCCACCCGGGACAGGGCTACGAGCAGTACTTC.